This TCR beta chain was sequenced for a study of blood T cell repertoires in COVID-19. At the level of the study: The analysed material was cDNA or gDNA that came from T cells, B-cell-depleted T cells, or PBMCs.

Produced via immunoSEQ multiplex PCR; TCRdb's table is partial and in-frame only. The repertoire has 200,000 to 250,000 clones, approximately 90% of them found once; the top ten carry 9.5% to 14%. V was cut by 3 bases and J by 7 bases, with 15 bases left in between. This CDR3 contains 14 residues. The germline V gene has CDR1 SGHTA and CDR2 FQGNSA. Participants reported their clinical history, and cohort assignment relied on those reports. The V and J genes are TRBV7-2 and TRBJ1-2; D gene unclear. The sequence came from a man younger than 40 who had recovered from COVID-19. Specimen: PBMCs or T cells enriched from blood (not recorded which). The DNA for the CDR3 is TGTGCCAGCAGCTTCCTAGACGGGGTTACTGGCTACACCTTC. It encodes CASSFLDGVTGYTF.